The 18 T cell receptor beta chains given below trace back to one sample, sequenced in a study of blood T cell repertoires in COVID-19. TCRdb's copy holds only in-frame clones and misses some; the assay was immunoSEQ multiplex PCR. The sample yields about 170,000 clones, 82% seen once. The specimen sequenced was peripheral blood. Every receptor here comes from a woman aged 80 or over with active or convalescent COVID-19.

The chain combines TRBV5-1 with TRBJ2-3; D call uncertain. The CDR3 has 14 residues. V was cut by 5 bases and J by 1 base, with 11 bases left in between. Germline-derived CDR1 and CDR2 are SGHRS and YFSETQ. The CDR3 spells CASRLQYRTDTQYF. In nucleotides, the CDR3 is TGCGCCAGCAGGTTACAGTACCGCACAGATACGCAGTATTTT.

V gene TRBV12-3 or TRBV12-4 combines with J gene TRBJ1-1; D not resolved. The CDR3 loop spans 13 amino acids. Trimming stripped 6 bases from V and 5 bases from J, with 13 bases between. Here the CDR3 reads CASSPVGRTEAFF. DNA for the CDR3: TGTGCCAGCAGCCCGGTAGGGAGAACTGAAGCTTTCTTT.

The V and J genes are TRBV3-1 (or the pseudogene TRBV3-2) and TRBJ2-1; maybe TRBD1 (5 bases). CDR3 length equals 13 residues. The V and J ends lost 5 bases and 9 bases respectively, with 14 bases between them. Germline lookup yields CDR1 LGHDT and CDR2 YNNKEL (reference sequence). CDR3 DNA sequence: TGTGCCAGCAGCGAAGGGGCCGTCCTTGAGCAGTTCTTC. As protein: CASSEGAVLEQFF.

The chain couples TRBV5-4 to TRBJ1-2; 8 bases agree with TRBD1. Germline V gene lookup returns CDR1 SGHNT and CDR2 YYREEE (reference sequence). The CDR3 is 15 amino acids. Trimming at V came to 4 bases and at J to 8 bases, leaving 13 bases not matched to a gene. The CDR3 protein is CASSPEGTGVNGYTF. The CDR3 DNA sequence: TGTGCCAGCAGCCCGGAAGGGACAGGAGTGAACGGCTACACCTTC.

The sample holds one count of this clone. The chain has TRBV10-3 and TRBJ1-3, with 8 bases identical to TRBD1. V dropped 2 bases and J dropped 3; count of bases not matched to a gene: 3. This CDR3 has 15 residues. From germline, CDR1 is ENHRY and CDR2 SYGVKD. Here the CDR3 reads CAISEQGAGGNTIYF. In DNA, the CDR3 is TGTGCCATCAGTGAGCAGGGGGCGGGTGGAAACACCATATATTTT.

V is TRBV6-5 and J is TRBJ1-2; TRBD1 aligns across 7 bases. The length of the CDR3 is 14 residues. V was clipped by 6 bases and J by 8 bases; unmatched bases: 12. Germline V lookup: CDR1 MNHEY, CDR2 SVGAGI. Here the CDR3 DNA reads TGTGCCAGCAGCCGCACCCAGGGGGGAGGAGGCTACACCTTC. This sequence encodes CASSRTQGGGGYTF.

V is TRBV9 and J is TRBJ2-3; no reliable D call. CDR1 is SGDLS, CDR2 YYNGEE, per germline. Trimming took off 2 bases at V and 2 bases at J, with 3 bases between the two ends. The CDR3 totals 12 residues. Here the CDR3 DNA reads TGTGCCAGCAGCGTCAACACAGATACGCAGTATTTT. Residues: CASSVNTDTQYF.

This chain uses TRBV6-5 with TRBJ1-3, with D possibly matching TRBD1 (6 bases). Germline CDR1 reads MNHEY; CDR2 reads SVGAGI. The CDR3 has 15 amino acids. The V gene lost 2 bases and the J gene lost 4 bases, with 12 bases spanning the gap. The CDR3 region has the DNA TGTGCCAGCAGTTACCGGGGGGCGGGAGGAAACACCATATATTTT. Translating it yields CASSYRGAGGNTIYF.

The rearrangement uses TRBV7-6 and TRBJ1-5; no reliable D call. V lost 3 bases, J lost 0 bases, and 9 bases lay in between. Germline loops: CDR1 SGHVS, CDR2 FNYEAQ. The CDR3 length is 15 residues. CDR3 nucleotide sequence: TGTGCCAGCAGCTTCCAGGTAGATAGCAATCAGCCCCAGCATTTT. Its protein product is CASSFQVDSNQPQHF.

The genes are TRBV10-3 and TRBJ1-2, with a weak D call TRBD1 (5 bases). The length of the CDR3 is 14 residues. Germline lookup yields CDR1 ENHRY and CDR2 SYGVKD. V was shortened by 2 bases and J by 6 bases, with 13 bases between the two germline ends. CDR3 in DNA: TGTGCCATCAGTGAGGTCAGGGTGGGGAATGGCTACACCTTC. Translating it yields CAISEVRVGNGYTF.

This chain joins TRBV4-1 and TRBJ2-1; 13 bases are shared with TRBD2. The V and J ends lost 2 bases and 5 bases, in that order; junction bases with no gene match: 9. This CDR3 has 18 amino acids. CDR1 and CDR2 from the germline V gene are MGHRA and YSYEKL. CDR3 in amino acids: CASSQRIRGLAGDNEQFF. The CDR3, as DNA: TGCGCCAGCAGCCAAAGAATAAGAGGACTAGCGGGAGACAATGAGCAGTTCTTC.

This clone occurred once. The chain recombines TRBV6-5 with TRBJ1-5, with TRBD1 identical over 7 bases. The CDR3 covers 13 residues. From germline, CDR1 is MNHEY and CDR2 SVGAGI. V lost 8 bases to trimming and J lost 2 bases; unmatched junction nucleotides: 3. This CDR3 is CASDRDRNQPQHF. The CDR3 DNA reads as TGTGCCAGCGACAGGGATCGCAATCAGCCCCAGCATTTT.

This chain uses TRBV28 with TRBJ1-1; D is possibly TRBD1 (6 bases). V was clipped by 4 bases and J by 4 bases, with 10 bases between them. The CDR3 is 13 amino acids. Germline V lookup: CDR1 MDHEN, CDR2 SYDVKM. The CDR3 region is CASSSQGVTEAFF. DNA for the CDR3: TGTGCCAGCAGTTCACAGGGTGTCACTGAAGCTTTCTTT.

CDR3 DNA: TGTGCCAGCAGCCGGGCCGCGGCTAGCGGGAGAAGGTGGCAGTACTTC. Translation gives CASSRAAASGRRWQYF. The chain joins TRBV11-2 to TRBJ2-7, with TRBD2 matching over 10 bases. CDR1 and CDR2 from the germline V gene are SGHAT and FQNNGV. The trim removed 5 bases at V and 9 bases at J, leaving 16 bases unmatched. The CDR3 is 16 amino acids.

The chain links TRBV9 to TRBJ2-5; 7 nucleotides agree with TRBD2. Trimming removed 0 bases from V and 4 bases from J; junction bases left unmatched: 9. The germline gives CDR1 SGDLS, CDR2 YYNGEE. CDR3 length: 16 residues. CDR3 loop: CASSVGSGRAGETQYF. The CDR3 nucleotides are TGTGCCAGCAGCGTAGGGTCTGGGAGGGCCGGAGAGACCCAGTACTTC.

CDR3 amino acids: CATSRGRDRSSNQPQHF. Here the CDR3 DNA reads TGTGCCACCAGCAGAGGGCGGGACAGGAGCTCAAATCAGCCCCAGCATTTT. The genes are TRBV15 and TRBJ1-5; 8 bases match TRBD1. J lost 4 bases, V lost 1 base, and 9 bases had no gene match. This CDR3 comprises 17 residues. Germline loops: CDR1 LNHNV, CDR2 YYDKDF (reference sequence).

As concerns this clone: The junction differs from germline at one of its ends, possibly a read error. The chain links TRBV6-5 to TRBJ2-7; 9 bases fit TRBD1. In germline, CDR1 is MNHEY, CDR2 SVGAGI. The CDR3 spans 16 residues. The CDR3 DNA is TGTGCCAGCAGTTACTCGAGGACAGGGGTCTCCTCCGAGCAGTACTTC. Its protein is CASSYSRTGVSSEQYF.

The CDR3 coding sequence is TGTGCCAGCAGCCGGGACAGGGGAGACTATGGCTACACCTTC. Protein product: CASSRDRGDYGYTF. This rearrangement joins TRBV11-3 to TRBJ1-2; 10 bases are shared with TRBD1. With V trimmed by 5 bases and J by 3 bases, 3 bases remained unmatched. CDR3 length: 14 residues. Germline CDR1 is SGHNT and CDR2 is YENEEA.